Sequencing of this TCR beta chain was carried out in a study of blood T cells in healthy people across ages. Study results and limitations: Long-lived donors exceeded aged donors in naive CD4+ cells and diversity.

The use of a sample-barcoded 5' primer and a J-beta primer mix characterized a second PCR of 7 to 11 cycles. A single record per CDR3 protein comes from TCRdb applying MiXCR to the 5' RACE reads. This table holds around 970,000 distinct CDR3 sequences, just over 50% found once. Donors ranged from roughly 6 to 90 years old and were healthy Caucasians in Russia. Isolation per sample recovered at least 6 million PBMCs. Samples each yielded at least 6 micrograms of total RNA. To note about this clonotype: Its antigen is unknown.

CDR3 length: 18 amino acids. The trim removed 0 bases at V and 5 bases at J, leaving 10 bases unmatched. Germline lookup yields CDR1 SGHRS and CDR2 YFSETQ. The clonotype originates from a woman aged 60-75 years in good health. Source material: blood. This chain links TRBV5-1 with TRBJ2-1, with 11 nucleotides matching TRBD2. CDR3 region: CASSLGLAGPILNNEQFF. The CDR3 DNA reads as TGCGCCAGCAGCTTGGGACTAGCGGGGCCGATACTTAACAATGAGCAGTTCTTC. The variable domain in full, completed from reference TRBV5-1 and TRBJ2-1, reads KAGVTQTPRYLIKTRGQQVTLSCSPISGHRSVSWYQQTPGQGLQFLFEYFSETQRNKGNFPGRFSGRQFSNSRSEMNVSTLELGDSALYLCASSLGLAGPILNNEQFFGPGTRLTVL.